This entry concerns a single T cell receptor beta chain. This clonotype was seen at least ten times. The antigen it recognizes is unknown. Qualities for individual bases were not recorded, and no much larger clone is one base off. This record comes from a study of spatial heterogeneity in lung cancer (dated by TCRdb to the late 2010s). Concerning the study at large: Samples were obtained from 72 patients with early-stage, untreated non-small cell lung cancer from the lung TRACERx cohort. Follow-up PBMC samples were sequenced whenever available, with a median time to follow-up of roughly 22 months after resection. The study linked features of the TCR repertoire to counts of nonsynonymous mutations, which were determined by whole-exome sequencing of tumor tissue. In non-small cell lung cancer, the study quantitatively compared TCR alpha and beta repertoires across several tumor regions, matched nontumor lung, and blood. More beta-chain than alpha-chain transcripts were consistently detected, likely reflecting higher beta-chain transcript abundance. In the raw uncorrected reads, each unique combination of TCR and UMI appeared more than ten times on average. At surgery, both alpha and beta chains were TCR-sequenced in roughly 230 tumor regions, fewer than 85 matched nontumor lung samples and just over 55 PBMC samples.

Beyond this particular receptor, the publication reports: Comparisons of baseline and follow-up blood repertoires included only 14 patients. Ubiquitous expanded tumor TCRs were found in blood more often at tumor resection than at routine follow-up. Additional single-cell paired TCR alpha and beta sequencing was considered necessary to confirm, at a functional level, the hypothesis that regional TCRs recognize regional mutations.

The time point label, as the study defines it: blood at routine non-recurrence follow-up after resection. TCR sequencing used whole RNA extracted from tumor and nontumor lung tissue, or from cryopreserved PBMC samples, without cell sorting. Only patients with enough RNA available from two or more tumor regions were chosen for TCR sequencing. Library prep was done by 5' RACE. The listed sequencing device is NextSeq 500. To allow correction of PCR and sequencing errors, the TCR library protocol tagged every TCR cDNA molecule with a unique molecular identifier. The original pipeline was this. Decombinator tools were used for TCR identification, UMI-based error correction and CDR3 extraction. Expanded TCRs were defined as those above a frequency of 2 per 1,000, corresponding to the top 1% of the tumor frequency distribution. Rényi diversity was computed with the R vegan package after subsampling each repertoire 100 times to 5,000 TCRs. To build CDR3 similarity networks, amino acid triplet string-kernel similarity was used, and CDR3s were connected when their pairwise similarity was above 0.82. Using fastp at Q25 and MiXCR, TCRdb reprocessed the public reads and kept productive beta chains. CDR3 protein duplicates are merged, each entry listing the most common genes and DNA. The V and J calls and clone size are TCRdb's, not the authors'. Across this sample there are about 52,000 distinct CDR3 sequences, with roughly 7.4% seen only once. In total, the top ten clones hold 35% of the sample.

The CDR3, from cysteine to phenylalanine, totals 14 residues. CDR3 DNA only is kept here, 42 bases in frame from base 1. Sequences LGHDT (CDR1) and YNNKEL (CDR2) are obtained from the germline V gene (reference sequence). Trimming at the junction amounts to 5 bases on V and 3 bases on J, and the germline ends lie 13 bases apart. Here the sequenced sample was PBMCs, taken at follow-up. This chain is built from TRBV3-1 and TRBJ1-2; TRBD1 might be the D gene, on 6 matching bases. The sequence was collected from a female donor with early-stage non-small cell lung cancer. The nucleotides read TGTGCCAGCAGCTTAATGACAGGCTACTATGGCTACACCTTC. Its translation is CASSLMTGYYGYTF.